The entry below describes one TCR beta chain. Repertoires were generated with immunoSEQ multiplex PCR, while TCRdb's copy carries only in-frame clones and drops some. Among a few million clones, 93% were seen once, and the ten largest hold 1.5% to 2%. This entry comes from a study of shared clonotypes between healthy human individuals. The trim removed 0 bases at V and 2 bases at J, leaving 15 bases unmatched. CDR1 and CDR2 (germline): SGDLS, YYNGEE. The CDR3 is made up of 19 amino acids. CD45RO-negative, CCR7-selected cells formed the naive CD8 fraction, which excluded terminally differentiated effector memory CD45RA+ cells. Every contributor of samples was a Caucasian grown-up residing in Nashville, Tennessee.

This TCR was recovered from a man between 18 and 35 years old in good health. Some clones in this sample may be carry-over from other donors' samples. The chain is built from TRBV9 and TRBJ2-3, with 7 bases that match TRBD1. Specimen: naive CD8+ T cells from PBMCs. The CDR3 here is CASSVAPRRQGDPTDTQYF. Written as DNA, the CDR3 is TGTGCCAGCAGCGTAGCTCCGAGGCGGCAGGGGGACCCCACAGATACGCAGTATTTT.